One and the same sample provided the 23 T cell receptor beta chains below, sequenced in a study of T cells in localized non-small cell lung cancer. Data came from immunoSEQ multiplex PCR; TCRdb stores just in-frame clones and leaves some out. The sample carries some 40,000 clones, 90% to 95% recorded once. The starting material was peripheral blood, obtained before any cancer treatment. Receptors were obtained from a female donor over 55 with stage I lung adenocarcinoma.

The chain combines TRBV28 with TRBJ2-5; 11 nucleotides match TRBD2. The CDR3 runs to 15 residues. From germline, CDR1 is MDHEN and CDR2 SYDVKM. With V trimmed by 5 bases and J by 3 bases, 5 bases remained unmatched. The CDR3 DNA follows: TGTGCCAGCAGTCCCGATAGCGGGGGGGAAGAGACCCAGTACTTC. Residues: CASSPDSGGEETQYF. The variable domain in full, completed from reference TRBV28 and TRBJ2-5, reads DVKVTQSSRYLVKRTGEKVFLECVQDMDHENMFWYRQDPGLGLRLIYFSYDVKMKEKGDIPEGYSVSREKKERFSLILESASTNQTSMYLCASSPDSGGEETQYFGPGTRLLVL.

This chain connects TRBV6-1 to TRBJ1-4; 7 bases are shared with TRBD1. The CDR3 is 13 amino acids. V was clipped by 4 bases and J by 8 bases; unmatched bases: 4. Germline CDR1 is MNHNS and CDR2 is SASEGT. The CDR3 is CASSGQGWEKLFF. Written as DNA, the CDR3 is TGTGCCAGCAGTGGACAGGGTTGGGAAAAACTGTTTTTT.

The rearrangement joins TRBV11-3 to TRBJ2-7; no reliable D call. Trimming pared 1 base from V and 6 bases from J, leaving 16 bases between. The CDR3 has 15 amino acids. The V gene's germline CDR1 is SGHNT and CDR2 YENEEA. CDR3 amino acids: CASSLVSGFPSEQYF. The DNA for the CDR3 is TGTGCCAGCAGCTTAGTTTCAGGATTCCCCTCCGAGCAGTACTTC.

The chain couples TRBV4-1 to TRBJ2-1, with 14 positions matching TRBD2. This CDR3 comprises 20 residues. CDR1 and CDR2 from the germline V gene are MGHRA and YSYEKL. V gave up 3 bases and J gave up 0 bases; unmatched junction bases: 10. CDR3 bases: TGCGCCAGCAGCCACTACCTGACTAGCGGGGGGGTTAGCTCCTACAATGAGCAGTTCTTC. Protein sequence: CASSHYLTSGGVSSYNEQFF.

The chain is built from TRBV5-1 and TRBJ2-3; 9 nucleotides agree with TRBD2. V lost 7 bases, J lost 2 bases, and 11 bases stayed unmatched. Germline V gene sequence: CDR1 SGHRS, CDR2 YFSETQ. This CDR3 comprises 16 residues. CDR3 loop: CASSMTSGRPTDTQYF. The CDR3 DNA follows: TGCGCCAGCTCGATGACTAGCGGACGACCCACAGATACGCAGTATTTT.

The chain combines TRBV5-8 with TRBJ1-4; D unclear. V lost 3 bases to trimming and J lost 2 bases, with 14 bases between them. Germline CDR1 reads SGHTS; CDR2 reads YDEGEE. The CDR3 length is 16 residues. The CDR3 DNA sequence: TGTGCCAGCAGCTCTGTGCGGAGGTCCACTAATGAAAAACTGTTTTTT. This encodes CASSSVRRSTNEKLFF.

The genes are TRBV28 and TRBJ1-4; D may be TRBD1 (5 bases). The CDR3 sequence is 13 residues long. Germline V gene lookup returns CDR1 MDHEN and CDR2 SYDVKM. Trimming took off 5 bases at V and 8 bases at J, with 12 bases between the two ends. The DNA for the CDR3 is TGTGCCAGCAGTCCGGACACACGGGAAAAACTGTTTTTT. Translation: CASSPDTREKLFF.

The V call is TRBV7-2, the J call TRBJ2-7; 8 positions agree with TRBD1. V lost 4 bases to trimming and J lost 5 bases; unmatched junction nucleotides: 4. This CDR3 comprises 13 residues. Germline lookup yields CDR1 SGHTA and CDR2 FQGNSA. The CDR3 DNA reads TGTGCCAGCAGCTCAGGACAGGGCAACGAGCAGTACTTC. It codes for CASSSGQGNEQYF.

The gene calls are TRBV7-8 and TRBJ1-5, with 7 nucleotides matching TRBD1. The CDR3 totals 16 residues. J lost 2 bases, V lost 6 bases, and 10 bases had no gene match. The germline CDR1 and CDR2 sequences are SGHVS and FQNEAQ. CDR3 sequence reads: CASSATRGRGNQPQHF. In DNA, the CDR3 is TGTGCCAGCAGTGCTACAAGGGGGCGCGGCAATCAGCCCCAGCATTTT.

The V and J genes are TRBV7-8 and TRBJ1-5; D perhaps matches TRBD1 (6 bases). This CDR3 has 15 amino acids. Germline assignment: CDR1 SGHVS and CDR2 FQNEAQ. The V gene lost 0 bases and the J gene lost 5 bases, with 11 bases spanning the gap. The CDR3 region is CASSLARGIDQPQHF. CDR3 in DNA: TGTGCCAGCAGCTTAGCCAGGGGAATAGATCAGCCCCAGCATTTT. Together with reference TRBV7-8 and TRBJ1-5, the CDR3 gives the full variable domain: GAGVSQSPRYKVAKRGQDVALRCDPISGHVSLFWYQQALGQGPEFLTYFQNEAQLDKSGLPSDRFFAERPEGSVSTLKIQRTQQEDSAVYLCASSLARGIDQPQHFGDGTRLSIL.

This clone was counted once. This chain uses TRBV29-1 with TRBJ1-2; D unclear. Deletions cut 6 bases from V and 1 base from J, with 15 bases between. Germline loops: CDR1 SQVTM, CDR2 ANQGSEA. This CDR3 is 14 amino acids long. CDR3: CSVKKAGLNYGYTF. DNA of the CDR3: TGCAGCGTAAAAAAGGCAGGCCTTAACTATGGCTACACCTTC.

This clone was recorded once. This sequence joins TRBV4-1 and TRBJ1-2; 9 bases agree with TRBD1. V shed 1 base, J shed 5 bases, and the junction held 11 bases outside the gene matches. The CDR3 spans 17 residues. Germline V gene sequence: CDR1 MGHRA, CDR2 YSYEKL. CDR3 in amino acids: CASSQGGSGQGPYGYTF. The CDR3, as DNA: TGCGCCAGCAGCCAAGGAGGGTCGGGACAGGGCCCTTATGGCTACACCTTC.

The chain employs TRBV6-5 and TRBJ2-7; TRBD2 agrees at 9 bases. Trimming cost V 8 bases and J 5 bases; bases outside gene matches: 7. CDR1 is MNHEY, CDR2 SVGAGI, per germline. The CDR3 is 13 residues long. CDR3: CASSGTSSNEQYV. The DNA for the CDR3 is TGTGCCAGCTCCGGGACTAGCTCTAACGAGCAGTACGTC.

The gene calls are TRBV18 and TRBJ2-2; D is perhaps TRBD1 (6 bases). The CDR3 totals 15 residues. The ends were cut back, 4 bases at V and 0 bases at J, with 9 bases in the middle. Per germline, CDR1 KGHSH and CDR2 LQKENI. CDR3 region: CASSLDRPNTGELFF. CDR3 nucleotides: TGTGCCAGCTCACTCGACAGGCCGAACACCGGGGAGCTGTTTTTT.

This chain joins TRBV7-8 and TRBJ1-1, with no clear D. Germline loops: CDR1 SGHVS, CDR2 FQNEAQ. The CDR3 has 15 amino acids. V was clipped by 2 bases and J by 1 base, with 11 bases between them. CDR3: CASSLPGSKNTEAFF. The DNA for the CDR3 is TGTGCCAGCAGCTTACCTGGGTCCAAGAACACTGAAGCTTTCTTT. Full variable domain (rest looked up from reference TRBV7-8 and TRBJ1-1): GAGVSQSPRYKVAKRGQDVALRCDPISGHVSLFWYQQALGQGPEFLTYFQNEAQLDKSGLPSDRFFAERPEGSVSTLKIQRTQQEDSAVYLCASSLPGSKNTEAFFGQGTRLTVV.

V is TRBV2 and J is TRBJ2-2; 10 positions agree with TRBD2. The germline gives CDR1 SNHLY, CDR2 FYNNEI. The ends lost 4 bases at V and 0 bases at J; junction bases unmatched: 2. The CDR3 covers 16 residues. The CDR3 is CASSVGLAANTGELFF. The CDR3 bases are TGTGCCAGCAGTGTCGGACTAGCGGCGAACACCGGGGAGCTGTTTTTT.

The genes are TRBV18 and TRBJ2-2, with D uncertain. The CDR3 runs 14 residues. Germline assignment: CDR1 KGHSH and CDR2 LQKENI. V was trimmed by 5 bases and J by 1 base, leaving 8 bases between them. The CDR3 DNA sequence: TGTGCCAGCTCATCGGGCGGGAACACCGGGGAGCTGTTTTTT. The encoded protein is CASSSGGNTGELFF.

The chain joins TRBV7-9 to TRBJ2-5; D is undetermined. From germline, CDR1 is SEHNR and CDR2 FQNEAQ (reference sequence). The CDR3 is 13 residues long. Deletions cut 0 bases from V and 4 bases from J, with 6 bases between. CDR3: CASSLAARETQYF. In nucleotides, the CDR3 is TGTGCCAGCAGCTTAGCAGCGCGAGAGACCCAGTACTTC.

The chain couples TRBV10-2 to TRBJ1-5; 8 bases fit TRBD1. V lost 3 bases, J lost 7 bases, and 5 bases stayed unmatched. Per germline, CDR1 WSHSY and CDR2 SAAADI. The CDR3 is 14 amino acids. The CDR3 spells CASSDPGGRQPQHF. As DNA, the CDR3 is TGCGCCAGCAGTGATCCAGGGGGCAGGCAGCCCCAGCATTTT.

The chain is built from TRBV11-2 and TRBJ1-1; D ambiguous. The CDR3 is 12 residues long. Germline-derived CDR1 and CDR2 are SGHAT and FQNNGV. With 3 bases removed from V and 10 bases from J, the gap between germline ends came to 12 bases. The CDR3: CASSLPFSVAFF. The CDR3, as DNA: TGTGCCAGCAGCTTGCCCTTCTCAGTAGCTTTCTTT.

This chain joins TRBV14 and TRBJ2-1, with D possibly TRBD2 on 7 matching bases. V lost 1 base to trimming and J lost 4 bases, with 11 bases between them. The CDR3 totals 15 residues. The germline V gene encodes CDR1 SGHDN and CDR2 FVKESK. This CDR3 reads CASSQARGGYNEQFF. The CDR3 DNA follows: TGTGCCAGCAGCCAAGCCAGGGGAGGGTACAATGAGCAGTTCTTC.

The chain links TRBV28 to TRBJ1-2; perhaps TRBD1 as D (5 bases). The germline gives CDR1 MDHEN, CDR2 SYDVKM. V lost 10 bases and J lost 2, with 14 bases in between. The CDR3 totals 13 residues. Here the CDR3 reads CATQVRGNYGYTF. DNA of the CDR3: TGTGCCACACAGGTCCGGGGGAACTATGGCTACACCTTC.

This chain connects TRBV6-5 to TRBJ1-1; D gene ambiguous. V dropped 5 bases and J dropped 1 base, with 11 bases sitting between them. Germline V CDR1 and CDR2: MNHEY, SVGAGI. This CDR3 is built from 14 residues. CDR3 coding DNA: TGTGCCAGCAGTGCCGGAGGGTCGAACACTGAAGCTTTCTTT. Amino acid sequence: CASSAGGSNTEAFF.